The present entry profiles one TCR beta chain with its context. The data belong to a study of blood T cell repertoires in COVID-19. Assay used: immunoSEQ multiplex PCR; TCRdb lists only in-frame clones, some missing. The sample lists about 300,000 clones, around 87% occurring once. V was cut by 3 bases and J by 6 bases, with 7 bases left in between. The CDR3 covers 12 residues. The rearrangement links TRBV12-3 or TRBV12-4 to TRBJ2-3, with D possibly TRBD2 on 5 matching bases. The receptor was derived from a woman between 40 and 55 years old who had recovered from COVID-19. The sample taken for sequencing was peripheral blood. The CDR3 is CASSLRGDTQYF. CDR3 DNA: TGTGCCAGCAGTTTGAGAGGGGATACGCAGTATTTT.